This entry features one TCR beta chain sequence. This specimen belongs to a study of blood T cells in healthy people across ages. Primed by a sample-barcoded 5' primer and a J-beta primer mix, a second PCR proceeded for roughly 7 to 11 cycles. Using its own MiXCR run on the 5' RACE reads, TCRdb lists one record per CDR3 protein. The sample has roughly 1,700,000 distinct CDR3 sequences; 25% to 30% are singletons. Looked up from germline, CDR1 is KGHDR and CDR2 is SFDVKD. Between the trimmed V and J ends, which lost 0 bases and 10 bases, there was a span of 9 bases. The CDR3 sequence is 13 residues long.

This sequence joins TRBV24-1 and TRBJ2-1; D is unresolved. The sequence derives from a woman in her 30s in good health. Material: blood. The CDR3 DNA sequence: TGTGCCACCAGTGATTTGTCCGGCAGGGAGCAGTTCTTC. Protein: CATSDLSGREQFF.